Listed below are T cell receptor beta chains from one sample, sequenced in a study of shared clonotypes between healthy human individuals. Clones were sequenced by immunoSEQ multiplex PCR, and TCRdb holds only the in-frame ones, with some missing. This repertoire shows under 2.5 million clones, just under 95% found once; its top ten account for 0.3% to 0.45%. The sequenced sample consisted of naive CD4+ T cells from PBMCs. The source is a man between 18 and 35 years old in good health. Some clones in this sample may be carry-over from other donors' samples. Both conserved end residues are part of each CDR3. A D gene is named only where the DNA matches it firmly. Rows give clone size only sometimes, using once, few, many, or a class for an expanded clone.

CDR3 protein: CASTPGTSGTNEQFF; CDR3 DNA: TGTGCCAGCACCCCCGGGACTAGCGGGACCAATGAGCAGTTCTTC; CDR3 length: 15; clone size: .; J gene: TRBJ2-1; D gene: TRBD2; V gene: TRBV6-1
CDR3 protein: CASRETGGPYYGYTF; CDR3 DNA: TGTGCCAGCAGGGAGACAGGGGGGCCTTACTATGGCTACACCTTC; CDR3 length: 15; clone size: .; J gene: TRBJ1-2; D gene: TRBD1; V gene: TRBV6-1
CDR3 protein: CASRGAVIERSDSGNTIYF; CDR3 DNA: TGCGCCAGCAGGGGTGCCGTTATTGAACGATCCGACTCTGGAAACACCATATATTTT; CDR3 length: 19; clone size: .; J gene: TRBJ1-3; D gene: .; V gene: TRBV5-1
CDR3 protein: CAIRRREGRTDTQYF; CDR3 DNA: TGTGCCATCAGAAGAAGGGAAGGGAGGACAGATACGCAGTATTTT; CDR3 length: 15; clone size: .; J gene: TRBJ2-3; D gene: .; V gene: TRBV10-3
CDR3 protein: CASSLVGGGTDTQYF; CDR3 DNA: TGTGCCAGCAGCTTAGTCGGGGGCGGAACAGATACGCAGTATTTT; CDR3 length: 15; clone size: .; J gene: TRBJ2-3; D gene: .; V gene: TRBV7-2
CDR3 protein: CASSKDVEGARTSGRKYEQYF; CDR3 DNA: TGTGCCAGCAGCAAAGACGTGGAGGGGGCGCGGACTAGCGGGAGGAAATACGAGCAGTACTTC; CDR3 length: 21; clone size: .; J gene: TRBJ2-7; D gene: .; V gene: TRBV21-1
CDR3 protein: CASSSGIRGRGYGYTF; CDR3 DNA: TGTGCCAGCAGCTCCGGTATACGAGGGAGAGGTTATGGCTACACCTTC; CDR3 length: 16; clone size: .; J gene: TRBJ1-2; D gene: .; V gene: TRBV11-2
CDR3 protein: CAISESIGLAVSSYNEQFF; CDR3 DNA: TGTGCCATCAGTGAGTCTATCGGACTAGCGGTAAGCTCCTACAATGAGCAGTTCTTC; CDR3 length: 19; clone size: .; J gene: TRBJ2-1; D gene: TRBD2; V gene: TRBV10-3
CDR3 protein: CASSVPPGRVRPDTQYF; CDR3 DNA: TGTGCCAGCAGTGTACCCCCGGGGCGGGTGCGGCCAGATACGCAGTATTTT; CDR3 length: 17; clone size: .; J gene: TRBJ2-3; D gene: .; V gene: TRBV2
CDR3 protein: CASSQGDEQFF; CDR3 DNA: TGTGCCAGCAGTCAGGGCGATGAGCAGTTCTTC; CDR3 length: 11; clone size: .; J gene: TRBJ2-1; D gene: .; V gene: TRBV28
CDR3 protein: CTSSQSKRVAKNIQYF; CDR3 DNA: TGCACCAGCAGCCAATCCAAGCGGGTAGCCAAAAACATTCAGTACTTC; CDR3 length: 16; clone size: .; J gene: TRBJ2-4; D gene: .; V gene: TRBV1
CDR3 protein: CASSLQSQSGTDTQYF; CDR3 DNA: TGTGCCAGCAGCTTACAGAGTCAGAGCGGAACAGATACGCAGTATTTT; CDR3 length: 16; clone size: .; J gene: TRBJ2-3; D gene: .; V gene: TRBV7-2
CDR3 protein: CASSIVGGKPYEQYF; CDR3 DNA: TGTGCCAGTAGTATCGTCGGGGGGAAACCCTACGAGCAGTACTTC; CDR3 length: 15; clone size: .; J gene: TRBJ2-7; D gene: TRBD2; V gene: TRBV19
CDR3 protein: CASSTRDSYEQYF; CDR3 DNA: TGTGCCAGCAGTACACGGGATTCCTACGAGCAGTACTTC; CDR3 length: 13; clone size: once; J gene: TRBJ2-7; D gene: .; V gene: TRBV6-1
CDR3 protein: CASSQDTAEFYGYTF; CDR3 DNA: TGCGCCAGCAGCCAAGATACGGCAGAATTTTATGGCTACACCTTC; CDR3 length: 15; clone size: .; J gene: TRBJ1-2; D gene: .; V gene: TRBV4-1
CDR3 protein: CASRPTSGSTDTQYF; CDR3 DNA: TGTGCCAGCAGACCGACTAGCGGAAGCACAGATACGCAGTATTTT; CDR3 length: 15; clone size: .; J gene: TRBJ2-3; D gene: TRBD2; V gene: TRBV4-2
CDR3 protein: CASSESDRGNTEAFF; CDR3 DNA: TGTGCCAGCAGTGAAAGTGACAGGGGAAACACTGAAGCTTTCTTT; CDR3 length: 15; clone size: .; J gene: TRBJ1-1; D gene: TRBD1; V gene: TRBV25-1
CDR3 protein: CASSLRRGDTGELFF; CDR3 DNA: TGCGCCAGCAGCCTTCGGAGGGGGGACACCGGGGAGCTGTTTTTT; CDR3 length: 15; clone size: .; J gene: TRBJ2-2; D gene: .; V gene: TRBV4-3
CDR3 protein: CASSPPRTGGTDTQYF; CDR3 DNA: TGTGCCAGCAGCCCCCCCCGGACAGGGGGCACAGATACGCAGTATTTT; CDR3 length: 16; clone size: .; J gene: TRBJ2-3; D gene: TRBD1; V gene: TRBV11-1
CDR3 protein: CASSLLNEQFF; CDR3 DNA: TGTGCCAGCAGCTTACTCAATGAGCAGTTCTTC; CDR3 length: 11; clone size: .; J gene: TRBJ2-1; D gene: .; V gene: TRBV7-9
CDR3 protein: CASSLEGTSGYEQYF; CDR3 DNA: TGCGCCAGCAGCTTAGAAGGGACTAGCGGCTACGAGCAGTACTTC; CDR3 length: 15; clone size: .; J gene: TRBJ2-7; D gene: TRBD2; V gene: TRBV5-1
CDR3 protein: CASSPSFGGYSNQPQHF; CDR3 DNA: TGTGCCAGCTCACCATCTTTCGGCGGGTATAGCAATCAGCCCCAGCATTTT; CDR3 length: 17; clone size: .; J gene: TRBJ1-5; D gene: .; V gene: TRBV18
CDR3 protein: CAISEDVAGGPDHEQYF; CDR3 DNA: TGTGCCATCAGTGAGGATGTCGCGGGAGGGCCGGATCACGAGCAGTACTTC; CDR3 length: 17; clone size: .; J gene: TRBJ2-7; D gene: TRBD2; V gene: TRBV10-3
CDR3 protein: CAVQDGYTF; CDR3 DNA: TGTGCCGTTCAGGATGGCTACACCTTC; CDR3 length: 9; clone size: .; J gene: TRBJ1-2; D gene: .; V gene: TRBV28
CDR3 protein: CGTGSREKLFF; CDR3 DNA: TGCGGAACAGGGTCTCGGGAAAAACTGTTTTTT; CDR3 length: 11; clone size: .; J gene: TRBJ1-4; D gene: .; V gene: TRBV20-1
CDR3 protein: CASSHPTLAGRVREKLFF; CDR3 DNA: TGTGCCAGCAGCCATCCAACCTTAGCAGGGCGTGTACGTGAAAAACTGTTTTTT; CDR3 length: 18; clone size: .; J gene: TRBJ1-4; D gene: .; V gene: TRBV14